A selection of T cell receptor beta chains follows, all from one sample in a study of T cell changes during pregnancy in multiple sclerosis. Assay used: immunoSEQ multiplex PCR; TCRdb lists only in-frame clones, some missing. This sample has tens of thousands of clones, with 80% to 95% found just once. The sequenced sample was peripheral blood, obtained in the first trimester of pregnancy. The origin of the receptors is a female donor with multiple sclerosis, enrolled in a pregnancy study. The CDR3 runs from the conserved cysteine through the conserved F or W. The order of the fields is CDR3 length, V gene, J gene, clone size, D gene, CDR3 DNA, CDR3 protein. The D gene is left open where the match is weak. Clone size is given for some rows only: seen once, a few or many times, or a class if the clone is expanded.

CDR3 length: 11
V gene: TRBV10-3
J gene: TRBJ2-7
clone size: NA
D gene: NA
CDR3 DNA: TGTGCCATCAGTGCCGCGTCCGAGCAGTACTTC
CDR3 protein: CAISAASEQYF

CDR3 length: 18
V gene: TRBV11-3
J gene: TRBJ1-4
clone size: once
D gene: NA
CDR3 DNA: TGTGCCAGCAGCCTCCTCGCCGGGACAAATACAACTAATGAAAAACTGTTTTTT
CDR3 protein: CASSLLAGTNTTNEKLFF

CDR3 length: 14
V gene: TRBV10-3
J gene: TRBJ2-7
clone size: NA
D gene: NA
CDR3 DNA: TGTGCCATCAGTGAGACAGGTAACTCCTACGAGCAGTACTTC
CDR3 protein: CAISETGNSYEQYF

CDR3 length: 13
V gene: TRBV7-3
J gene: TRBJ1-2
clone size: NA
D gene: NA
CDR3 DNA: TGTGCCAGCAGCTTAGACTCGGGACACCGGTACACCTTC
CDR3 protein: CASSLDSGHRYTF

CDR3 length: 15
V gene: TRBV9
J gene: TRBJ2-3
clone size: NA
D gene: TRBD2
CDR3 DNA: TGTGCCAGCAGCGTGGCGGGGGGGCTTGTGGATACGCAGTATTTT
CDR3 protein: CASSVAGGLVDTQYF

CDR3 length: 14
V gene: TRBV7-8
J gene: TRBJ1-1
clone size: NA
D gene: NA
CDR3 DNA: TGTGCCAGCAGCTTAGTATCGGGGAACACTGAAGCTTTCTTT
CDR3 protein: CASSLVSGNTEAFF

CDR3 length: 13
V gene: TRBV7-2
J gene: TRBJ2-7
clone size: NA
D gene: NA
CDR3 DNA: TGTGCCAGCAGCTCACAGAGGGCCTACGAGCAGTACTTC
CDR3 protein: CASSSQRAYEQYF

CDR3 length: 17
V gene: TRBV7-6
J gene: TRBJ2-7
clone size: NA
D gene: NA
CDR3 DNA: TGTGCCAGCAGCTTGCAACCCGGACAGATGAGCTCCTACGAGCAGTACTTC
CDR3 protein: CASSLQPGQMSSYEQYF

CDR3 length: 16
V gene: TRBV5-1
J gene: TRBJ2-2
clone size: NA
D gene: TRBD2
CDR3 DNA: TGCGCCAGCAGCTCGGGGGGACTAGCGGGGACCGGGGAGCTGTTTTTT
CDR3 protein: CASSSGGLAGTGELFF

CDR3 length: 13
V gene: TRBV7-9
J gene: TRBJ2-5
clone size: NA
D gene: NA
CDR3 DNA: TGTGCCAGCAGCCTAAGACTAGAAGAGACCCAGTACTTC
CDR3 protein: CASSLRLEETQYF

CDR3 length: 15
V gene: TRBV7-3
J gene: TRBJ2-1
clone size: NA
D gene: NA
CDR3 DNA: TGTGCCAGCAGCTTAACCCGGGACACGTACCATGAGCAGTTCTTC
CDR3 protein: CASSLTRDTYHEQFF

CDR3 length: 16
V gene: TRBV5-1
J gene: TRBJ1-2
clone size: NA
D gene: NA
CDR3 DNA: TGCGCCAGCAGCTCCACACGGGGAGGGGGGAACTATGGCTACACCTTC
CDR3 protein: CASSSTRGGGNYGYTF

CDR3 length: 14
V gene: TRBV9
J gene: TRBJ1-1
clone size: once
D gene: NA
CDR3 DNA: TGTGCCAGCAGCGTAGATTACGGGAACACTGAAGCTTTCTTT
CDR3 protein: CASSVDYGNTEAFF

CDR3 length: 14
V gene: TRBV4-2
J gene: TRBJ2-5
clone size: NA
D gene: TRBD2
CDR3 DNA: TGTGCCAGCAGCCAGGGGACTAGCGGGGTTCCCCGGTACTTC
CDR3 protein: CASSQGTSGVPRYF

CDR3 length: 15
V gene: TRBV27
J gene: TRBJ2-2
clone size: NA
D gene: NA
CDR3 DNA: TGTGCCAGCAGTCCCTCCATACAGAACACCGGGGAGCTGTTTTTT
CDR3 protein: CASSPSIQNTGELFF

CDR3 length: 13
V gene: TRBV7-9
J gene: TRBJ1-1
clone size: NA
D gene: NA
CDR3 DNA: TGTGCCAGCAGCTTGACAGGACCCACTGAAGCTTTCTTT
CDR3 protein: CASSLTGPTEAFF

CDR3 length: 14
V gene: TRBV30
J gene: TRBJ1-2
clone size: once
D gene: TRBD1
CDR3 DNA: TGTGCCTGGAGTGCGGACAGGGCAAACTATGGCTACACCTTC
CDR3 protein: CAWSADRANYGYTF

CDR3 length: 11
V gene: TRBV7-2
J gene: TRBJ2-1
clone size: NA
D gene: NA
CDR3 DNA: TGTGCCAGCAGTCTCCTCGGTGAGCAGTTCTTC
CDR3 protein: CASSLLGEQFF

CDR3 length: 14
V gene: TRBV18
J gene: TRBJ2-1
clone size: NA
D gene: NA
CDR3 DNA: TGTGCCAGCTCACCACTGAGGGGGGGAAACGAGCAGTTCTTC
CDR3 protein: CASSPLRGGNEQFF

CDR3 length: 15
V gene: TRBV7-9
J gene: TRBJ1-3
clone size: NA
D gene: NA
CDR3 DNA: TGTGCCAGCAGCTCTACACAGGGCGCCGGAAACACCATATATTTT
CDR3 protein: CASSSTQGAGNTIYF

CDR3 length: 13
V gene: TRBV6-1
J gene: TRBJ1-1
clone size: NA
D gene: NA
CDR3 DNA: TGTGCCGTGGGGCCCACCTGGAACACTGAAGCTTTCTTT
CDR3 protein: CAVGPTWNTEAFF

CDR3 length: 14
V gene: TRBV7-2
J gene: TRBJ2-3
clone size: NA
D gene: NA
CDR3 DNA: TGTGCCAGCAGCTTATTTCTCCGGGGTGATACGCAGTATTTT
CDR3 protein: CASSLFLRGDTQYF

CDR3 length: 14
V gene: TRBV9
J gene: TRBJ2-1
clone size: NA
D gene: TRBD1
CDR3 DNA: TGTGCCAGCAGCGGGCGAGGGGGCCCGGGTGAGCAGTTCTTC
CDR3 protein: CASSGRGGPGEQFF

CDR3 length: 15
V gene: TRBV7-9
J gene: TRBJ1-5
clone size: NA
D gene: NA
CDR3 DNA: TGTGCCAGCAGCGGCGCAGGGTATAGCAATCAGCCCCAGCATTTT
CDR3 protein: CASSGAGYSNQPQHF

CDR3 length: 18
V gene: TRBV5-8
J gene: TRBJ2-1
clone size: NA
D gene: TRBD1
CDR3 DNA: TGTGCCAGCAGCTTGGCCGATCTTACAGGGGCCTCTTGGAATGAGCAGTTCTTC
CDR3 protein: CASSLADLTGASWNEQFF

CDR3 length: 15
V gene: TRBV18
J gene: TRBJ2-7
clone size: NA
D gene: NA
CDR3 DNA: TGTGCCAGCTCACCAATCGGTCAGGGTACGAACGAGCAGTACTTC
CDR3 protein: CASSPIGQGTNEQYF

CDR3 length: 15
V gene: TRBV7-2
J gene: TRBJ2-7
clone size: NA
D gene: TRBD2
CDR3 DNA: TGTGCCAGCAGCCTTGGGACTAGCGGTTCCTACGAGCAGTACTTC
CDR3 protein: CASSLGTSGSYEQYF

CDR3 length: 15
V gene: TRBV15
J gene: TRBJ2-7
clone size: NA
D gene: NA
CDR3 DNA: TGTGCCACCAGCAGAGAGGGGGCATTCGCACCCGAGCAGTACTTC
CDR3 protein: CATSREGAFAPEQYF

CDR3 length: 14
V gene: TRBV6-5
J gene: TRBJ1-1
clone size: NA
D gene: NA
CDR3 DNA: TGTGCCAGCAGTTACTCGAACTCCGGGTATGAAGCTTTCTTT
CDR3 protein: CASSYSNSGYEAFF